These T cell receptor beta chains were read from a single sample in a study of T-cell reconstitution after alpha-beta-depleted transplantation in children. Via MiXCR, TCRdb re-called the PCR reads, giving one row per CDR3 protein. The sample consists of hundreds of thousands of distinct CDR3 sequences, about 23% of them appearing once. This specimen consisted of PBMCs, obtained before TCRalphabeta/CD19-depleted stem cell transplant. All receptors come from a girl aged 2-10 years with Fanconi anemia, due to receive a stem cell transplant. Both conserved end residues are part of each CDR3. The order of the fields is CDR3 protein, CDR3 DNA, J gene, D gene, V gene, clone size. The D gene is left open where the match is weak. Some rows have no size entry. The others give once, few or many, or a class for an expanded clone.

CDR3 protein: CASSLSSGDVTDTQYF
CDR3 DNA: TGTGCCAGCAGCTTGTCCAGCGGGGACGTCACAGATACGCAGTATTTT
J gene: TRBJ2-3
D gene: TRBD2
V gene: TRBV5-6
clone size: many

CDR3 protein: CASSQGQVPFWQYF
CDR3 DNA: TGTGCCAGCAGCCAAGGACAGGTCCCTTTTTGGCAGTACTTC
J gene: TRBJ2-7
D gene: .
V gene: TRBV3-1
clone size: many

CDR3 protein: CSARDLRTVAADTQYF
CDR3 DNA: TGCAGTGCTAGAGATCTGAGGACGGTAGCGGCAGATACGCAGTATTTT
J gene: TRBJ2-3
D gene: .
V gene: TRBV20-1
clone size: many

CDR3 protein: CASSLLSGLAGYYEQYF
CDR3 DNA: TGTGCCAGCAGTTTATTATCCGGACTAGCGGGCTACTACGAGCAGTACTTC
J gene: TRBJ2-7
D gene: TRBD2
V gene: TRBV28
clone size: many

CDR3 protein: CASSLGDRSSYNEQFF
CDR3 DNA: TGCGCCAGCAGCTTGGGGGACAGGAGCTCCTACAATGAGCAGTTCTTC
J gene: TRBJ2-1
D gene: TRBD1
V gene: TRBV5-1
clone size: few

CDR3 protein: CASKRILPSPHNEQFF
CDR3 DNA: TGTGCCAGCAAACGCATCCTACCCTCCCCTCACAATGAGCAGTTCTTC
J gene: TRBJ2-1
D gene: .
V gene: TRBV2
clone size: few

CDR3 protein: CASSLEGLYEQYF
CDR3 DNA: TGCGCCAGCAGCTTGGAAGGGTTGTACGAGCAGTACTTC
J gene: TRBJ2-7
D gene: .
V gene: TRBV5-1
clone size: .

CDR3 protein: CASSLDPGTSYHNEQFF
CDR3 DNA: TGTGCCAGCAGCTTAGACCCCGGGACTAGCTATCACAATGAGCAGTTCTTC
J gene: TRBJ2-1
D gene: TRBD2
V gene: TRBV13
clone size: many

CDR3 protein: CSACGREIGTDTQYF
CDR3 DNA: TGCAGTGCTTGCGGTCGGGAGATCGGCACAGATACGCAGTATTTT
J gene: TRBJ2-3
D gene: .
V gene: TRBV20-1
clone size: few

CDR3 protein: CASSLGLAGAGEQFF
CDR3 DNA: TGTGCCAGCAGTTTAGGGCTAGCGGGAGCGGGTGAGCAGTTCTTC
J gene: TRBJ2-1
D gene: TRBD2
V gene: TRBV28
clone size: .

CDR3 protein: CASRGVYGNTEAFF
CDR3 DNA: TGTGCCAGCAGGGGGGTCTACGGGAACACTGAAGCTTTCTTT
J gene: TRBJ1-1
D gene: .
V gene: TRBV12-3/TRBV12-4
clone size: many

CDR3 protein: CASSPPDRVYEQYF
CDR3 DNA: TGTGCCAGCTCACCCCCGGACAGGGTCTACGAGCAGTACTTC
J gene: TRBJ2-7
D gene: TRBD1
V gene: TRBV18
clone size: .

CDR3 protein: CSADRGGTDTQYF
CDR3 DNA: TGCAGTGCAGACAGGGGAGGCACAGATACGCAGTATTTT
J gene: TRBJ2-3
D gene: TRBD1
V gene: TRBV20-1
clone size: few

CDR3 protein: CASSSPGRRPPYEQYF
CDR3 DNA: TGTGCCAGCAGTTCGCCCGGTAGGCGGCCTCCCTACGAGCAGTACTTC
J gene: TRBJ2-7
D gene: .
V gene: TRBV6-5
clone size: many

CDR3 protein: CASRNWGGETQYF
CDR3 DNA: TGTGCCAGCCGAAATTGGGGCGGGGAGACCCAGTACTTC
J gene: TRBJ2-5
D gene: .
V gene: TRBV12-3/TRBV12-4
clone size: many

CDR3 protein: CASSRIPGLAGEGVNIQYF
CDR3 DNA: TGCGCCAGCAGCCGGATCCCGGGACTAGCGGGAGAGGGGGTCAACATTCAGTACTTC
J gene: TRBJ2-4
D gene: TRBD2
V gene: TRBV4-1
clone size: .

CDR3 protein: CASSSLMKYNEQFF
CDR3 DNA: TGCGCCAGCAGCTCCCTTATGAAATACAATGAGCAGTTCTTC
J gene: TRBJ2-1
D gene: .
V gene: TRBV5-1
clone size: many

CDR3 protein: CASSLVTGGGNTIYF
CDR3 DNA: TGTGCCAGCAGCTTAGTGACAGGAGGTGGAAACACCATATATTTT
J gene: TRBJ1-3
D gene: .
V gene: TRBV13
clone size: few

CDR3 protein: CASSVVWAGELFF
CDR3 DNA: TGTGCCAGCAGCGTAGTCTGGGCCGGGGAGCTGTTTTTT
J gene: TRBJ2-2
D gene: .
V gene: TRBV9
clone size: .

CDR3 protein: CSVEGTYTDTQYF
CDR3 DNA: TGCAGCGTTGAAGGGACTTACACAGATACGCAGTATTTT
J gene: TRBJ2-3
D gene: .
V gene: TRBV29-1
clone size: many

CDR3 protein: CASSLVGGATGELFF
CDR3 DNA: TGTGCCAGCAGTTTGGTCGGGGGGGCCACCGGGGAGCTGTTTTTT
J gene: TRBJ2-2
D gene: TRBD2
V gene: TRBV12-3/TRBV12-4
clone size: few

CDR3 protein: CASSPGVGTGGDTQYF
CDR3 DNA: TGTGCCAGCAGCCCCGGAGTGGGGACCGGGGGAGATACGCAGTATTTT
J gene: TRBJ2-3
D gene: .
V gene: TRBV4-2
clone size: many

CDR3 protein: CASRHRDRDGEPLHF
CDR3 DNA: TGCGCCAGCAGACACCGGGACAGGGACGGAGAACCCCTCCACTTT
J gene: TRBJ1-6
D gene: TRBD1
V gene: TRBV5-1
clone size: many

CDR3 protein: CASSSGTGSSNEQYF
CDR3 DNA: TGTGCCAGTAGTTCCGGGACAGGGTCCTCCAACGAGCAGTACTTC
J gene: TRBJ2-7
D gene: TRBD1
V gene: TRBV19
clone size: .

CDR3 protein: CASSFLSSGGYNEQFF
CDR3 DNA: TGTGCCAGCAGCTTCTTGAGTAGCGGGGGCTACAATGAGCAGTTCTTC
J gene: TRBJ2-1
D gene: TRBD2
V gene: TRBV7-2
clone size: .

CDR3 protein: CASSPILAARTDTQYF
CDR3 DNA: TGTGCCAGCAGCCCGATACTAGCGGCCCGCACAGATACGCAGTATTTT
J gene: TRBJ2-3
D gene: TRBD2
V gene: TRBV28
clone size: few

CDR3 protein: CASTLLDSPYEQYF
CDR3 DNA: TGTGCCAGCACCCTATTGGACAGCCCCTACGAGCAGTACTTC
J gene: TRBJ2-7
D gene: .
V gene: TRBV28
clone size: many

CDR3 protein: CSVGYRESSYEQYF
CDR3 DNA: TGCAGCGTAGGTTACAGGGAAAGCTCCTACGAGCAGTACTTC
J gene: TRBJ2-7
D gene: .
V gene: TRBV29-1
clone size: many

CDR3 protein: CSAGKSSGVETQYF
CDR3 DNA: TGCAGTGCTGGCAAATCCTCCGGGGTAGAGACCCAGTACTTC
J gene: TRBJ2-5
D gene: .
V gene: TRBV20-1
clone size: .

CDR3 protein: CASRGTPNEQFF
CDR3 DNA: TGTGCCAGCAGAGGCACCCCTAATGAGCAGTTCTTC
J gene: TRBJ2-1
D gene: .
V gene: TRBV7-3
clone size: .

CDR3 protein: CASSDPDRGSTDTQYF
CDR3 DNA: TGTGCCAGCAGTGATCCAGACAGGGGTTCTACAGATACGCAGTATTTT
J gene: TRBJ2-3
D gene: TRBD1
V gene: TRBV25-1
clone size: many

CDR3 protein: CASSLDVTSGTPPGELFF
CDR3 DNA: TGTGCCAGCAGTTTAGATGTGACTAGCGGGACCCCCCCCGGGGAGCTGTTTTTT
J gene: TRBJ2-2
D gene: TRBD2
V gene: TRBV12-3/TRBV12-4
clone size: many

CDR3 protein: CSALSGGPGDTQYF
CDR3 DNA: TGCAGTGCCCTCTCGGGGGGCCCGGGAGATACGCAGTATTTT
J gene: TRBJ2-3
D gene: .
V gene: TRBV20-1
clone size: few

CDR3 protein: CASSYFPGQGTPNEQFF
CDR3 DNA: TGTGCCAGCAGTTATTTCCCGGGACAGGGGACCCCCAATGAGCAGTTCTTC
J gene: TRBJ2-1
D gene: TRBD1
V gene: TRBV6-5
clone size: once

CDR3 protein: CSATSHTGNYGYTF
CDR3 DNA: TGCAGCGCGACCTCCCATACAGGAAACTATGGCTACACCTTC
J gene: TRBJ1-2
D gene: .
V gene: TRBV29-1
clone size: few

CDR3 protein: CSVVRDRARETQYF
CDR3 DNA: TGCAGCGTTGTTAGGGACAGGGCCCGGGAGACCCAGTACTTC
J gene: TRBJ2-5
D gene: TRBD1
V gene: TRBV29-1
clone size: many

CDR3 protein: CSVEDGQGFYEQYF
CDR3 DNA: TGCAGCGTTGAAGACGGACAGGGGTTCTACGAGCAGTACTTC
J gene: TRBJ2-7
D gene: TRBD1
V gene: TRBV29-1
clone size: many

CDR3 protein: CSASGSGGAETDTQYF
CDR3 DNA: TGCAGTGCTAGTGGATCGGGGGGGGCCGAAACAGATACGCAGTATTTT
J gene: TRBJ2-3
D gene: TRBD2
V gene: TRBV20-1
clone size: many

CDR3 protein: CSVGDISYEQYF
CDR3 DNA: TGCAGCGTTGGGGACATTTCCTACGAGCAGTACTTC
J gene: TRBJ2-7
D gene: .
V gene: TRBV29-1
clone size: many

CDR3 protein: CATSRDKSGSLAYEQYF
CDR3 DNA: TGTGCCACCAGCAGAGACAAGAGCGGGAGTTTAGCCTACGAGCAGTACTTC
J gene: TRBJ2-7
D gene: TRBD2
V gene: TRBV15
clone size: .

CDR3 protein: CASSLGGQVLTSTGELFF
CDR3 DNA: TGTGCCAGCAGCTTGGGCGGGCAGGTGTTGACGAGCACCGGGGAGCTGTTTTTT
J gene: TRBJ2-2
D gene: .
V gene: TRBV7-8
clone size: .

CDR3 protein: CSGAGLSSYNEQFF
CDR3 DNA: TGCAGCGGGGCAGGCCTTAGCTCCTACAATGAGCAGTTCTTC
J gene: TRBJ2-1
D gene: .
V gene: TRBV29-1
clone size: few

CDR3 protein: CASSYGTSESETQYF
CDR3 DNA: TGTGCCAGCAGTTACGGGACTAGCGAATCAGAGACCCAGTACTTC
J gene: TRBJ2-5
D gene: TRBD2
V gene: TRBV6-5
clone size: many

CDR3 protein: CASSPGYEQYF
CDR3 DNA: TGTGCCAGCAGTCCGGGGTACGAGCAGTACTTC
J gene: TRBJ2-7
D gene: .
V gene: TRBV18
clone size: many

CDR3 protein: CASSDPSGPTDTQYF
CDR3 DNA: TGTGCCAGCAGTGATCCTAGCGGGCCCACAGATACGCAGTATTTT
J gene: TRBJ2-3
D gene: TRBD2
V gene: TRBV2
clone size: .

CDR3 protein: CSVGENYGYTF
CDR3 DNA: TGCAGCGTTGGTGAAAACTATGGCTACACCTTC
J gene: TRBJ1-2
D gene: .
V gene: TRBV29-1
clone size: many

CDR3 protein: CSALSFTTYEQYF
CDR3 DNA: TGCAGTGCTCTCTCTTTCACCACCTACGAGCAGTACTTC
J gene: TRBJ2-7
D gene: .
V gene: TRBV20-1
clone size: many

CDR3 protein: CASSPNSGAGSDTQYF
CDR3 DNA: TGTGCCAGCAGTCCGAATAGCGGGGCGGGTTCAGATACGCAGTATTTT
J gene: TRBJ2-3
D gene: TRBD2
V gene: TRBV12-3/TRBV12-4
clone size: .

CDR3 protein: CSVGTVGEQFF
CDR3 DNA: TGCAGCGTTGGGACCGTGGGTGAGCAGTTCTTC
J gene: TRBJ2-1
D gene: .
V gene: TRBV29-1
clone size: .